The 32 T cell receptor beta chains below were found in one sample sequenced in a study of OX40 agonist ivuxolimab in advanced cancers. Measured with immunoSEQ multiplex PCR; TCRdb has only the in-frame clones, and not every one. Found here are tens of thousands of clones, around 87% of them singletons; the top ten hold 0.32%. Specimen: CD4+ or CD8+ T cells sorted from blood, collected in a trial of the OX40 agonist ivuxolimab. These TCRs come from an adult with an advanced solid tumor such as melanoma, head and neck, liver or kidney cancer.

The V and J genes are TRBV6-4 and TRBJ1-5; 7 positions match TRBD1. Germline V gives CDR1 MRHNA, CDR2 SNTAGT. J lost 5 bases, V lost 4 bases, and 11 bases had no gene match. The CDR3 extends over 16 amino acids. The CDR3 here is CASSVYDRETDQPQHF. Written as DNA, the CDR3 is TGTGCCAGCAGTGTGTACGACAGGGAGACGGATCAGCCCCAGCATTTT.

Concerning this clone: The sample holds other DNA sequences that translate to the same CDR3. The J gene is TRBJ2-1, the V gene TRBV6-6; a possible D gene is TRBD2 (5 bases). Germline lookup yields CDR1 MNHNY and CDR2 SVGAGI (reference sequence). The CDR3 is 15 residues long. Trimming left V 2 bases short and J 0 bases short, with 8 bases between. In nucleotides, the CDR3 is TGTGCCAGCAGTTACCAGCGGAGCTCCTACAATGAGCAGTTCTTC. This translates into CASSYQRSSYNEQFF.

V gene TRBV9 combines with J gene TRBJ2-3; 9 bases agree with TRBD1. The germline V gene encodes CDR1 SGDLS and CDR2 YYNGEE. The CDR3 has 14 residues. The V gene end was trimmed by 4 bases and the J gene end by 11 bases; junction bases not matched to a gene: 11. The CDR3 DNA reads TGTGCCAGCAGCCCAAGGGACAGGGACCGTGAGCAGTATTTT. Its translation: CASSPRDRDREQYF. Complete variable domain (other parts from reference TRBV9 and TRBJ2-3): DSGVTQTPKHLITATGQRVTLRCSPRSGDLSVYWYQQSLDQGLQFLIQYYNGEERAKGNILERFSAQQFPDLHSELNLSSLELGDSALYFCASSPRDRDREQYFGPGTRLTVL.

This clone has a handful of counts. The chain joins TRBV9 to TRBJ1-1, with no clear D. The CDR3 spans 15 residues. The germline V and J ends were trimmed by 3 bases and 1 base, with 13 bases remaining between them. CDR1 SGDLS and CDR2 YYNGEE come from the germline V gene. The CDR3 here is CASSATLGKNTEAFF. DNA for the CDR3: TGTGCCAGCAGCGCCACTCTGGGCAAGAACACTGAAGCTTTCTTT. Full variable domain (outside the CDR3, taken from reference TRBV9 and TRBJ1-1): DSGVTQTPKHLITATGQRVTLRCSPRSGDLSVYWYQQSLDQGLQFLIQYYNGEERAKGNILERFSAQQFPDLHSELNLSSLELGDSALYFCASSATLGKNTEAFFGQGTRLTVV.

The J gene is TRBJ2-5, the V gene TRBV7-6; D remains ambiguous. The germline gives CDR1 SGHVS, CDR2 FNYEAQ. The CDR3 contains 14 residues. V was cut by 1 base and J by 2 bases, with 8 bases left in between. The CDR3 spells CASSLGRRQETQYF. The CDR3 DNA is TGTGCCAGCAGCTTAGGACGGAGACAAGAGACCCAGTACTTC.

The chain employs TRBV6-5 and TRBJ2-3; TRBD1 agrees at 7 bases. The V gene end was trimmed by 8 bases and the J gene end by 5 bases; junction bases not matched to a gene: 1. There are 11 residues in the CDR3. Germline V gene data show CDR1 as MNHEY and CDR2 as SVGAGI. The CDR3 DNA is TGTGCCAGCCACAGGGGAGATACGCAGTATTTT. Protein: CASHRGDTQYF.

J is TRBJ2-7 and V is TRBV5-1; 10 nucleotides match TRBD1. This CDR3 has 17 amino acids. Germline V CDR1 and CDR2: SGHRS, YFSETQ. With 4 bases clipped from V and 0 bases from J, the junction kept 10 bases outside the gene matches. The CDR3 DNA sequence: TGCGCCAGCAGCAATACCGACAGGGGGCCTAGCTCCTACGAGCAGTACTTC. Protein: CASSNTDRGPSSYEQYF.

The chain links TRBV2 to TRBJ1-2, with TRBD1 as a possible D gene (5 bases). The CDR3 length is 12 residues. In germline, CDR1 is SNHLY, CDR2 FYNNEI. Trimming removed 5 bases at V and 2 bases at J, with 6 bases between. This CDR3 reads CASSQGNYGYTF. As DNA, the CDR3 is TGTGCCAGCAGTCAGGGAAACTATGGCTACACCTTC. Variable domain in full (rest from reference TRBV2 and TRBJ1-2): EPEVTQTPSHQVTQMGQEVILRCVPISNHLYFYWYRQILGQKVEFLVSFYNNEISEKSEIFDDQFSVERPDGSNFTLKIRSTKLEDSAMYFCASSQGNYGYTFGSGTRLTVV.

V and J are TRBV6-1 and TRBJ1-5, with D unresolved. V lost 4 bases and J 5 bases, leaving 9 bases between the germline ends. This CDR3 comprises 13 residues. Looked up from germline, CDR1 is MNHNS and CDR2 is SASEGT. The CDR3 bases are TGTGCCAGCAGTGCTGGTGGGCATCAGCCCCAGCATTTT. It is translated as CASSAGGHQPQHF.

The CDR3, as DNA: TGTGCCAGTACTCTCCTGGGCGGGGGGCCGAGTACAGATACGCAGTATTTT. Amino acids: CASTLLGGGPSTDTQYF. The chain carries TRBV19 and TRBJ2-3; 8 bases map to TRBD2. CDR3 length: 17 residues. Germline CDR1 reads LNHDA; CDR2 reads SQIVND (reference sequence). V was pared by 7 bases and J by 3 bases, with 15 bases of the junction left unmatched.

The chain carries TRBV6-4 and TRBJ2-3; the D gene is possibly TRBD1 (5 bases). Germline V gives CDR1 MRHNA, CDR2 SNTAGT. CDR3 length: 13 residues. Deletions cut 2 bases from V and 4 bases from J, with 7 bases between. CDR3 in DNA: TGTGCCAGCAGTGACCAAGGGGCAGATACGCAGTATTTT. Its protein is CASSDQGADTQYF.

The CDR3 sequence: CASSSGTSGGSDTQYF. For the CDR3, the DNA is TGCGCCAGCAGCTCCGGGACTAGCGGGGGGTCTGATACGCAGTATTTT. The J gene is TRBJ2-3, the V gene TRBV5-1; 15 nucleotides match TRBD2. CDR1 is SGHRS, CDR2 YFSETQ, per germline. Trimming at V came to 3 bases and at J to 6 bases, leaving 5 bases not matched to a gene. The CDR3 has 16 residues.

CDR3 coding DNA: TGTGCCAGCAGTTCGCGACTGAGGGGCAATCAGCCCCAGCATTTT. It is translated as CASSSRLRGNQPQHF. The genes are TRBV28 and TRBJ1-5; D uncertain. The CDR3 is made up of 15 amino acids. Germline V gene sequence: CDR1 MDHEN, CDR2 SYDVKM. The V end was cut by 4 bases, the J end by 2 bases, with 12 bases between.

The gene calls are TRBV10-1 and TRBJ1-6; D remains ambiguous. V was cut by 0 bases and J by 15 bases, with 18 bases left in between. Germline-derived CDR1 and CDR2 are WNHNN and SYGVQD (reference sequence). This CDR3 spans 15 amino acids. In nucleotides, the CDR3 is TGCGCCAGCAGTGAGTCGGCAGATGGGTATTCGGGCCTCCACTTT. Residues: CASSESADGYSGLHF.

The genes are TRBV5-1 and TRBJ2-5, with D maybe TRBD1 (5 bases). Per germline, CDR1 SGHRS and CDR2 YFSETQ. Trimming cost V 4 bases and J 2 bases, with 15 bases left between them. The CDR3 extends over 15 amino acids. CDR3 coding DNA: TGCGCCAGCAGCCCCATCCAGGGCGGACAAGAGACCCAGTACTTC. This encodes CASSPIQGGQETQYF. The entire variable domain, with the rest obtained from reference TRBV5-1 and TRBJ2-5, is as follows: KAGVTQTPRYLIKTRGQQVTLSCSPISGHRSVSWYQQTPGQGLQFLFEYFSETQRNKGNFPGRFSGRQFSNSRSEMNVSTLELGDSALYLCASSPIQGGQETQYFGPGTRLLVL.

The chain carries TRBV9 and TRBJ1-5; TRBD1 aligns across 10 bases. The CDR3 extends over 15 amino acids. Trimming removed 6 bases from V and 4 bases from J; junction bases left unmatched: 7. The germline V gene has CDR1 SGDLS and CDR2 YYNGEE. In nucleotides, the CDR3 is TGTGCCAGCATCTCCGACAGGGGGCGGAATCAGCCCCAGCATTTT. It specifies CASISDRGRNQPQHF.

Concerning this clone itself: A single base separates this from a much larger clone, so it may be a read error. This CDR3 is also generated by other DNA sequences in the sample. The chain links TRBV18 to TRBJ1-5, with D perhaps TRBD1 (6 bases). Trimming removed 6 bases from V and 3 bases from J, with 9 bases in between. Per germline, CDR1 KGHSH and CDR2 LQKENI. The length of the CDR3 is 13 residues. The CDR3 here is CASSRQDNQPQHF. The CDR3 DNA reads as TGTGCCAGCTCTCGACAGGACAATCAGCCCCAGCATTTT.

V gene TRBV27 combines with J gene TRBJ2-2, with D perhaps matching TRBD1 (5 bases). V shed 4 bases and J shed 9 bases, with 18 bases lying between them. The CDR3 is made up of 15 amino acids. The germline V gene encodes CDR1 MNHEY and CDR2 SMNVEV (reference sequence). DNA of the CDR3: TGTGCCAGCAGTTCCCCCACCCAAGGACACCGGGAGCTGTTTTTT. Translating it yields CASSSPTQGHRELFF.

V usage is TRBV7-6 and J usage is TRBJ2-3; 12 nucleotides line up with TRBD2. CDR1 is SGHVS and CDR2 is FNYEAQ in the germline V gene. J lost 2 bases, V lost 3 bases, and 3 bases had no gene match. The CDR3 covers 16 residues. For the CDR3, the DNA is TGTGCCAGCAGCTTCCGACTAGCGGGAGCCACAGATACGCAGTATTTT. Translation gives CASSFRLAGATDTQYF.

This chain joins TRBV7-9 and TRBJ1-2; D unresolved. The germline V gene encodes CDR1 SEHNR and CDR2 FQNEAQ (reference sequence). V was cut by 0 bases and J by 4 bases, with 9 bases left in between. The CDR3 is 14 residues long. The CDR3 is CASSLAAVFYGYTF. The CDR3 DNA reads TGTGCCAGCAGCTTAGCGGCGGTTTTCTATGGCTACACCTTC.

This sequence joins TRBV18 and TRBJ2-7; 9 bases agree with TRBD1. Germline trimming cut 5 bases from V and 4 bases from J; bases unmatched to any gene: 3. The CDR3 loop spans 13 amino acids. Germline loops: CDR1 KGHSH, CDR2 LQKENI. CDR3 nucleotides: TGTGCCAGCTCAAAACAGGGGGCGTACGAGCAGTACTTC. Amino acid sequence: CASSKQGAYEQYF.

The chain recombines TRBV27 with TRBJ2-4, with 8 nucleotides matching TRBD1. Germline CDR1 reads MNHEY; CDR2 reads SMNVEV (reference sequence). The CDR3 length is 16 residues. V was pared by 5 bases and J by 6 bases, with 12 bases of the junction left unmatched. The CDR3 spells CASSTRGRRGGNIQYF. The CDR3 DNA follows: TGTGCCAGCAGTACCAGGGGGCGCCGAGGCGGAAACATTCAGTACTTC.

J is TRBJ1-2 and V is TRBV6-5, with a tentative D call TRBD1 (5 bases). CDR1 and CDR2 (germline): MNHEY, SVGAGI. The CDR3 covers 14 residues. V lost 0 bases and J lost 6, with 11 bases in between. CDR3 coding DNA: TGTGCCAGCAGTTACTCGGGAGCAGGGAATGGCTACACCTTC. This encodes CASSYSGAGNGYTF.

The genes are TRBV11-3 and TRBJ2-3; 7 nucleotides line up with TRBD1. The V gene end was trimmed by 5 bases and the J gene end by 3 bases; junction bases not matched to a gene: 2. This CDR3 has 13 residues. CDR1 SGHNT and CDR2 YENEEA come from the germline V gene. CDR3 sequence reads: CASSLQGTDTQYF. For the CDR3, the DNA is TGTGCCAGCAGCCTACAGGGGACAGATACGCAGTATTTT.

This clone has a single count. The chain combines TRBV5-1 with TRBJ2-6; TRBD1 aligns across 10 bases. J lost 1 base, V lost 0 bases, and 7 bases had no gene match. CDR1 is SGHRS and CDR2 is YFSETQ in the germline V gene. The CDR3 has 19 amino acids. CDR3 DNA: TGCGCCAGCAGCTTGGATGGACCGGACAGGGGGTCTGGGGCCAACGTCCTGACTTTC. Translated, it gives CASSLDGPDRGSGANVLTF.

CDR3 nucleotides: TGTGCCAGCTCACCACGGCGGTGGGATGGCTACACCTTC. Its translation: CASSPRRWDGYTF. The chain couples TRBV18 to TRBJ1-2; D call uncertain. Germline CDR1 and CDR2: KGHSH and LQKENI. This CDR3 comprises 13 residues. V was pared by 1 base and J by 6 bases, with 9 bases between.

The chain carries TRBV5-1 and TRBJ2-7; D unresolved. Germline CDR1 and CDR2: SGHRS and YFSETQ. The V and J ends lost 3 bases and 0 bases respectively, with 10 bases between them. The CDR3 covers 14 residues. CDR3 sequence reads: CASSSTMSSYEQYV. Here the CDR3 DNA reads TGCGCCAGCAGCTCGACGATGAGCTCCTACGAGCAGTACGTC.

This clone was observed once. CDR3 in amino acids: CASSLALIGAGTGELFF. The DNA of the CDR3 is TGTGCCAGCAGCTTAGCGCTAATAGGGGCGGGCACCGGGGAGCTGTTTTTT. The chain uses TRBV7-6 and TRBJ2-2; D assignment may be TRBD1 or TRBD2 (5 bases each). V lost 0 bases to trimming and J lost 4 bases, with 15 bases between them. The CDR3 is made up of 17 amino acids. CDR1 and CDR2 from the germline V gene are SGHVS and FNYEAQ.

The chain uses TRBV15 and TRBJ1-2; TRBD1 might be the D (6 bases). The CDR3 consists of 14 residues. The ends were cut back, 4 bases at V and 1 base at J, with 10 bases in the middle. Germline loops: CDR1 LNHNV, CDR2 YYDKDF (reference sequence). CDR3 residues: CATSKRQVNYGYTF. For the CDR3, the DNA is TGTGCCACCAGCAAAAGACAGGTTAACTATGGCTACACCTTC.

The chain couples TRBV5-4 to TRBJ2-1; either TRBD1 or TRBD2 may supply D (5 bases each). V was cut by 6 bases and J by 2 bases, with 15 bases left in between. The CDR3 extends over 15 amino acids. Germline lookup yields CDR1 SGHNT and CDR2 YYREEE (reference sequence). The CDR3 sequence: CASNVKGRAYNEQFF. In DNA, the CDR3 is TGTGCCAGCAACGTGAAGGGGAGAGCCTACAATGAGCAGTTCTTC. The full variable domain, its missing parts supplied by reference TRBV5-4 and TRBJ2-1, is ETGVTQSPTHLIKTRGQQVTLRCSSQSGHNTVSWYQQALGQGPQFIFQYYREEENGRGNFPPRFSGLQFPNYSSELNVNALELDDSALYLCASNVKGRAYNEQFFGPGTRLTVL.

The chain recombines TRBV2 with TRBJ1-5; weak D call: TRBD1 (6 bases). The CDR3 runs 14 residues. Germline V gene data show CDR1 as SNHLY and CDR2 as FYNNEI. V shed 7 bases and J shed 2 bases, with 12 bases lying between them. CDR3 amino acids: CASTPGVRNQPQHF. The DNA for the CDR3 is TGTGCCAGCACCCCAGGGGTGCGCAATCAGCCCCAGCATTTT.

CDR3 region: CASSIRTSGTDTQYF. The CDR3 DNA reads TGTGCCAGTAGTATTCGGACTAGCGGCACAGATACGCAGTATTTT. The J gene is TRBJ2-3, the V gene TRBV19; 9 bases agree with TRBD2. Germline V gene sequence: CDR1 LNHDA, CDR2 SQIVND (reference sequence). V shed 3 bases, J shed 1 base, and the junction held 2 bases outside the gene matches. There are 15 residues in the CDR3.